This T cell receptor (beta chain) was identified during a study of T cell repertoires in cytomegalovirus infection. Across the whole study: Public TCR beta signatures indicated both CMV infection and matching HLA type.

Using its own MiXCR run on the reads, TCRdb lists one record per CDR3 protein. This sample has approximately 300,000 distinct CDR3 sequences; 25% to 30% occur once, and the top ten carry about 19%. Germline values: CDR1 SGHTA, CDR2 FQGTGA. Trimming took 4 bases from V and 4 from J, leaving 8 bases between them. The CDR3 is 13 amino acids. This clonotype appeared a few times. The antigen is not known. This clonotype was sampled from a human donor in good health (CMV status not recorded). Some clones in this sample may be carry-over from other donors' samples. The sample was cultured PBMCs, taken from culture after CMV antigen stimulation. This chain connects TRBV7-3 to TRBJ1-3; D is ambiguous. Here the CDR3 reads CASSSGQGNTIYF. The CDR3 DNA is TGTGCCAGCAGCTCCGGTCAAGGAAACACCATATATTTT.